This T cell receptor beta chain stems from a study of cytomegalovirus exposure and HLA in healthy donors. Trimming took 3 bases from V and 3 from J; bases not matched to a gene: 4. This CDR3 spans 14 amino acids. Per the germline V gene, CDR1 is LNHDA and CDR2 is SQIVND (reference sequence). The primer mix had 60 Vbeta and 13 Jbeta primers. Using immunoSEQ multiplex PCR, the repertoire was profiled, and TCRdb retains in-frame clones only, with some absent. The table lists some 190,000 clones, more than 60% of them singletons. The clonotype comes from a woman in her thirties in good health and CMV-seropositive. The J gene is TRBJ2-5, the V gene TRBV19, with TRBD1 matching over 7 bases. The specimen was PBMCs. CDR3 coding DNA: TGTGCCAGTAGTATCCTAGGGGGCAAAGAGACCCAGTACTTC. This sequence encodes CASSILGGKETQYF.